Listed below are T cell receptor beta chains from one sample, sequenced in a study of blood T cell repertoires in COVID-19. Assay used: immunoSEQ multiplex PCR; TCRdb lists only in-frame clones, some missing. This table has about 48,000 clones, approximately 80% appearing once. The sequencing input was peripheral blood. The receptors come from a human donor with active or convalescent COVID-19. The donor label of this sample is uncertain. CDR3s include the opening cysteine and the closing phenylalanine or tryptophan. A D gene is named only where the DNA matches it firmly. Rows give clone size only sometimes, using once, few, many, or a class for an expanded clone.

cdr3_aa cdr3_nt clone_size d_call j_call v_call
CASSLDSEGCGAACYSNQPQHF TGTGCCAGCAGCCTCGATTCAGAAGGTTGTGGGGCAGCCTGCTATAGCAATCAGCCCCAGCATTTT . . TRBJ1-5 TRBV3-1/TRBV3-2
CASRLTSRNSYEQYF TGTGCCAGCAGGCTGACTAGCAGAAACTCCTACGAGCAGTACTTC . TRBD2 TRBJ2-7 TRBV6-5
CATSDFGLAGGYTDTQYF TGTGCCACCAGTGATTTCGGACTAGCGGGGGGTTACACAGATACGCAGTATTTT . TRBD2 TRBJ2-3 TRBV24-1
CASSYRDQPQHF TGTGCCAGCAGTTACAGGGATCAGCCCCAGCATTTT . . TRBJ1-5 TRBV27
CASSLGSRDGYTF TGTGCCAGCAGCTTGGGCTCGAGGGATGGCTACACCTTC . . TRBJ1-2 TRBV5-4
CASSYTAWPSSYEQYF TGTGCCAGCAGTTACACCGCTTGGCCCAGCTCCTACGAGCAGTACTTC . . TRBJ2-7 TRBV6-5
CASSLYRGRNEQFF TGCGCCAGCAGCCTGTACAGGGGGCGGAATGAGCAGTTCTTC . TRBD1 TRBJ2-1 TRBV5-1
CASSLQTEAFF TGTGCCAGCAGTTTACAGACTGAAGCTTTCTTT . . TRBJ1-1 TRBV12-3/TRBV12-4
CASSLARTGGLDEQYF TGTGCCAGCAGCTTGGCCAGGACAGGGGGTCTCGACGAGCAGTACTTC . TRBD1 TRBJ2-7 TRBV5-4
CASGLSPTGAAGYTF TGTGCTAGTGGTTTGTCTCCGACAGGGGCCGCTGGCTACACCTTC . TRBD1 TRBJ1-2 TRBV12-5
CASSYGTSASYEQYF TGTGCCAGCAGTTACGGGACATCCGCCTCCTACGAGCAGTACTTC once . TRBJ2-7 TRBV27
CASSLARLAGGPTDTQYF TGTGCCAGCAGCTTAGCAAGGCTAGCGGGAGGGCCAACGGATACGCAGTATTTT few TRBD2 TRBJ2-3 TRBV7-8
CASSPTFRDRGFYNSPLHF TGTGCCAGCAGCCCAACTTTCCGGGACAGAGGATTTTATAATTCACCCCTCCACTTT . . TRBJ1-6 TRBV21-1
CASSIVPRLLSYNEQFF TGTGCCAGTAGTATAGTTCCTAGACTCCTCTCCTACAATGAGCAGTTCTTC . . TRBJ2-1 TRBV19
CATGQGPYEQYF TGTGCCACTGGACAGGGCCCCTACGAGCAGTACTTC . TRBD1 TRBJ2-7 TRBV2
CARVNGGLAVILAKNIQYF TGTGCCAGGGTTAATGGGGGACTAGCGGTGATTCTAGCCAAAAACATTCAGTACTTC once TRBD2 TRBJ2-4 TRBV7-2
CASSTGEGIQYF TGTGCCAGTAGTACAGGGGAGGGCATTCAGTACTTC . . TRBJ2-4 TRBV19
CAGGPSYEQYF TGCGCCGGAGGGCCTTCCTACGAGCAGTACTTC once . TRBJ2-7 TRBV4-1
CATSEPTSIAQYF TGTGCCACCAGTGAGCCTACTAGTATCGCGCAGTACTTC . . TRBJ2-7 TRBV24-1
CATSDLQGKVGNQPQHF TGTGCCACCAGTGATTTGCAGGGTAAAGTTGGCAATCAGCCCCAGCATTTT few . TRBJ1-5 TRBV24-1
CAWNSGGPQHF TGTGCCTGGAATTCGGGGGGGCCCCAGCATTTT once . TRBJ1-5 TRBV30
CALAGTTQETQYF TGTGCCCTAGCCGGGACAACTCAAGAGACCCAGTACTTC . . TRBJ2-5 TRBV28
CACASGRVGGEQYF TGTGCCTGTGCTAGCGGGAGGGTTGGCGGGGAGCAGTACTTC . TRBD2 TRBJ2-7 TRBV30
CASSEARTGDQPQHF TGTGCCAGCAGTGAAGCAAGGACAGGGGATCAGCCCCAGCATTTT . TRBD1 TRBJ1-5 TRBV2
CASSARLAGDADTQYF TGTGCCAGCAGCGCCCGACTAGCGGGAGATGCAGATACGCAGTATTTT . TRBD2 TRBJ2-3 TRBV7-2
CASSLAIGGEGKKLFF TGTGCCAGCAGCTTAGCTATTGGAGGGGAAGGGAAAAAACTGTTTTTT once . TRBJ1-4 TRBV7-8
CASSQAGRGTGELFF TGTGCCAGCAGCCAAGCCGGGAGGGGCACCGGGGAGCTGTTTTTT few TRBD2 TRBJ2-2 TRBV3-1/TRBV3-2
CASSLNNRGKAFF TGTGCCAGCAGTTTGAATAACAGGGGCAAAGCTTTCTTT . TRBD1 TRBJ1-1 TRBV28
CASRGQLPGANVLTF TGTGCCAGCAGGGGGCAACTTCCTGGGGCCAACGTCCTGACTTTC . . TRBJ2-6 TRBV7-3
CASSSGQGGQPQHF TGTGCCAGCAGTTCTGGACAGGGTGGCCAGCCCCAGCATTTT . TRBD1 TRBJ1-5 TRBV27
CAITAGGNTEAFF TGTGCCATCACTGCAGGGGGGAACACTGAAGCTTTCTTT few TRBD1 TRBJ1-1 TRBV10-3
CASSSKLTGMGTEAFF TGTGCCAGCAGCTCTAAATTAACAGGGATGGGCACTGAAGCTTTCTTT few . TRBJ1-1 TRBV7-9
CASSLDLAGGYEQYF TGTGCCAGCAGCTTAGATTTAGCGGGAGGGTACGAGCAGTACTTC . TRBD2 TRBJ2-7 TRBV7-2
CASSQDRGIIGELFF TGTGCCAGCAGCCAGGACAGGGGGATTATCGGGGAGCTGTTTTTT . TRBD1 TRBJ2-2 TRBV3-1/TRBV3-2
CASSAGGGPGCEQYF TGTGCCAGCAGCGCAGGGGGAGGCCCTGGCTGCGAGCAGTACTTC . . TRBJ2-7 TRBV21-1
CASSEGQASAGEQFF TGTGCCAGCAGCGAGGGACAGGCTAGCGCAGGTGAGCAGTTCTTC few TRBD1 TRBJ2-1 TRBV9
CASSVAGGSYNEQFF TGTGCCAGCAGCGTAGCTGGGGGGAGCTACAATGAGCAGTTCTTC . . TRBJ2-1 TRBV9
CASSFKGTGELFF TGTGCCAGCAGTTTCAAGGGGACTGGGGAGCTGTTTTTT few . TRBJ2-2 TRBV7-9
CASSGGTSGKGSEQFF TGTGCCAGCAGTGGGGGGACTAGCGGGAAAGGAAGTGAGCAGTTCTTC . TRBD2 TRBJ2-1 TRBV6-1
CASSTRTSTDTQYF TGTGCCAGCAGTACCAGGACTAGCACAGATACGCAGTATTTT . . TRBJ2-3 TRBV3-1/TRBV3-2
CASSVGQYNSPLHF TGTGCCAGCAGCGTGGGACAGTATAATTCACCCCTCCACTTT few TRBD1 TRBJ1-6 TRBV7-3
CASRGQAQLNTEAFF TGTGCCAGCAGAGGACAGGCGCAGTTGAACACTGAAGCTTTCTTT . TRBD1 TRBJ1-1 TRBV6-4
CAVRRREEGDTQYF TGTGCCGTCCGACGGCGGGAGGAGGGAGATACGCAGTATTTT . TRBD2 TRBJ2-3 TRBV10-3
CASSLPGQGVEKLFF TGTGCCAGCTCACTGCCGGGACAGGGGGTTGAAAAACTGTTTTTT . TRBD1 TRBJ1-4 TRBV18
CASTPGSGIYNEQFF TGTGCCAGCACCCCGGGCAGCGGGATTTACAATGAGCAGTTCTTC . TRBD2 TRBJ2-1 TRBV11-2